This T cell receptor (beta chain) was obtained from a study of blood T cell repertoires in COVID-19. The overall study: Both acute and convalescent COVID-19 samples were obtained from the United States, Italy and Spain. Nucleic acid was either cDNA or gDNA, and it came from T cells, B-cell-depleted T cells, or PBMCs.

Original processing notes: Reference gene primer amplification in the assay estimated nucleated cell counts. The method was immunoSEQ multiplex PCR; TCRdb's version includes in-frame clones alone and lacks a portion of them. Clone size and V and J calls were adopted from that table, with D and trimming inferred from the DNA. In the table there are around 190,000 clones, approximately 85% of which are singletons. The CDR3 loop spans 14 amino acids. Per germline, CDR1 SGDLS and CDR2 YYNGEE. The germline V and J ends were trimmed by 0 bases and 9 bases, with 13 bases remaining between them. The clonotype comes from a woman at least 80 years old with acute or convalescent COVID-19. The sequenced material came from peripheral blood. The chain recombines TRBV9 with TRBJ2-1, with TRBD2 as a possible D gene (6 bases). The CDR3: CASSVVWRDSEQFF. The CDR3 region has the DNA TGTGCCAGCAGCGTAGTCTGGCGGGACTCTGAGCAGTTCTTC.